This T cell receptor (beta chain) was captured by sequencing in a study of control samples from healthy donors and cancer patients. This clone was observed a few times. Germline V gene sequence: CDR1 SGDLS, CDR2 YYNGEE. The CDR3 has 13 residues. V shed 3 bases, J shed 6 bases, and the junction held 4 bases outside the gene matches. Sequencing was performed with immunoSEQ multiplex PCR; in TCRdb, only in-frame clones are kept and a portion is missing. This table has tens of thousands of clones, 70% to 75% appearing once. The sequence derives from a male donor with melanoma. Material: formalin-fixed, paraffin-embedded tissue. This rearrangement joins TRBV9 to TRBJ2-3; 7 bases agree with TRBD1. CDR3 sequence: CASSATRGDTQYF. As DNA, the CDR3 is TGTGCCAGCAGCGCGACCAGGGGGGATACGCAGTATTTT.